This passage covers 27 T cell receptor beta chains from one sample sequenced in a study of blood T cell repertoires in COVID-19. Profiled with immunoSEQ multiplex PCR; TCRdb holds only in-frame clones, not every one. The sample lists 120,000 or so clones, over 75% occurring once. Sequenced material: peripheral blood. These receptors originate from a woman aged 80 or over with acute or convalescent COVID-19.

The chain combines TRBV5-1 with TRBJ2-7; 8 nucleotides agree with TRBD1. The CDR3 is made up of 18 amino acids. CDR1 and CDR2 from the germline V gene are SGHRS and YFSETQ. V shed 0 bases, J shed 2 bases, and the junction held 13 bases outside the gene matches. CDR3 in DNA: TGCGCCAGCAGCTTGGGGACCCAGAACATCAGGGGGCCCTACGAGCAGTACTTC. It codes for CASSLGTQNIRGPYEQYF.

This chain connects TRBV6-5 to TRBJ1-3, with 7 bases aligning to TRBD1. V was pared by 6 bases and J by 6 bases, with 8 bases of the junction left unmatched. This CDR3 has 14 residues. From germline, CDR1 is MNHEY and CDR2 SVGAGI. This CDR3 is CASSLTGFTNTIYF. The DNA of the CDR3 is TGTGCCAGCAGCCTGACAGGGTTTACAAACACCATATATTTT.

The chain links TRBV2 to TRBJ2-4; 8 bases map to TRBD1. The germline V gene has CDR1 SNHLY and CDR2 FYNNEI. CDR3 length: 13 residues. V gave up 8 bases and J gave up 8 bases; unmatched junction bases: 8. CDR3 DNA: TGTGCCAGCCAAGACAGGGGAGGATACATTCAGTACTTC. It translates to CASQDRGGYIQYF.

This chain connects TRBV20-1 to TRBJ1-4; D call uncertain. The CDR3 spans 10 residues. The ends were cut back, 0 bases at V and 10 bases at J, with 3 bases in the middle. Germline CDR1 reads DFQATT; CDR2 reads SNEGSKA (reference sequence). DNA of the CDR3: TGCAGTGCTAGAGAGAGAAAACTGTTTTTT. This encodes CSARERKLFF.

The rearrangement joins TRBV14 to TRBJ1-2; unclear D gene. Germline values: CDR1 SGHDN, CDR2 FVKESK. V was clipped by 4 bases and J by 4 bases, with 7 bases between them. CDR3 size: 12 residues. The CDR3 nucleotides are TGTGCCAGCAGCCGGCGGGGCTATGGCTACACCTTC. It translates to CASSRRGYGYTF.

The V call is TRBV5-6, the J call TRBJ2-3; 7 nucleotides line up with TRBD1. V lost 3 bases and J lost 11; bases outside the gene matches: 3. Per the germline V gene, CDR1 is SGHDT and CDR2 is YYEEEE. The CDR3 consists of 11 residues. DNA for the CDR3: TGTGCCAGCAGCTCGGGACAGAGGCAGTATTTT. It translates to CASSSGQRQYF.

The V and J genes are TRBV12-3 or TRBV12-4 and TRBJ2-7, with unresolved D. V was pared by 3 bases and J by 2 bases, with 5 bases between. The CDR3 sequence is 12 residues long. CDR3 DNA sequence: TGTGCCAGCAGTTTTCTAGCCTACGAGCAGTACTTC. Its protein is CASSFLAYEQYF.

A few counts support this clone. The chain recombines TRBV7-8 with TRBJ2-3; maybe TRBD2 (6 bases). Per the germline V gene, CDR1 is SGHVS and CDR2 is FQNEAQ. V was clipped by 1 base and J by 5 bases, with 16 bases between them. The CDR3 length is 16 residues. CDR3 sequence: CASSLGSAGGLDTQYF. In DNA, the CDR3 is TGTGCCAGCAGCTTAGGTAGCGCAGGAGGGCTAGATACGCAGTATTTT.

This clone was observed a handful of times. V gene TRBV28 combines with J gene TRBJ1-1; TRBD1 is a possible D gene (5 bases). Per the germline V gene, CDR1 is MDHEN and CDR2 is SYDVKM. Trimming left V 8 bases short and J 5 bases short, with 18 bases between. CDR3 length equals 14 residues. CDR3 sequence: CASGRGAGGTEAFF. CDR3 nucleotide sequence: TGTGCCAGCGGTAGAGGGGCCGGGGGAACTGAAGCTTTCTTT.

The chain employs TRBV28 and TRBJ1-6; perhaps TRBD1 as D (6 bases). CDR3 length: 16 residues. CDR1 is MDHEN and CDR2 is SYDVKM in the germline V gene. With 5 bases removed from V and 0 bases from J, the gap between germline ends came to 11 bases. The CDR3: CASSTGQSSYNSPLHF. The CDR3 nucleotides read TGTGCCAGCAGTACTGGACAGAGCTCCTATAATTCACCCCTCCACTTT.

The chain combines TRBV6-5 with TRBJ1-5, with a weak D call TRBD1 (6 bases). Trimming left V 5 bases short and J 2 bases short, with 13 bases between. This CDR3 is 15 amino acids long. From germline, CDR1 is MNHEY and CDR2 SVGAGI. The CDR3 region is CASSSRGQGNQPQHF. CDR3 DNA: TGTGCCAGCAGTAGCAGGGGTCAGGGCAATCAGCCCCAGCATTTT.

The rearrangement uses TRBV4-2 and TRBJ2-7, with TRBD2 matching over 8 bases. CDR1 is LGHNA, CDR2 YNFKEQ, per germline. The CDR3 extends over 14 amino acids. With 0 bases clipped from V and 6 bases from J, the junction kept 4 bases outside the gene matches. The CDR3: CASSQESGGREQYF. In DNA form, the CDR3 reads TGTGCCAGCAGCCAAGAATCGGGAGGGCGCGAGCAGTACTTC.

This chain's CDR3 is CASSLAWNTEAFF. CDR3 in DNA: TGTGCCAGCAGCTTGGCTTGGAACACTGAAGCTTTCTTT. The rearrangement joins TRBV5-8 to TRBJ1-1; D not resolved. Trimming shortened V by 0 bases and J by 1 base, and 4 bases separated the two germline ends. CDR3 size: 13 residues. Germline V CDR1 and CDR2: SGHTS, YDEGEE. Looking up the rest from reference TRBV5-8 and TRBJ1-1 gives the full variable domain: EAGVTQSPTHLIKTRGQQATLRCSPISGHTSVYWYQQALGLGLQFLLWYDEGEERNRGNFPPRFSGRQFPNYSSELNVNALELEDSALYLCASSLAWNTEAFFGQGTRLTVV.

V gene TRBV28 combines with J gene TRBJ1-3; D may be TRBD1 (6 bases). V lost 2 bases, J lost 3 bases, and 11 bases lay in between. The CDR3 loop spans 15 amino acids. Germline CDR1 is MDHEN and CDR2 is SYDVKM. The CDR3 spells CASSLRGQLGNTIYF. The CDR3 DNA follows: TGTGCCAGCAGTTTACGTGGACAGCTTGGAAACACCATATATTTT.

This sequence joins TRBV7-6 and TRBJ2-2, with D possibly being TRBD1 (6 bases). Germline CDR1 is SGHVS and CDR2 is FNYEAQ. V lost 5 bases, J lost 0 bases, and 10 bases lay in between. This CDR3 has 15 residues. The CDR3 spells CASSRTVTNTGELFF. In DNA form, the CDR3 reads TGTGCCAGCAGCCGGACAGTAACGAACACCGGGGAGCTGTTTTTT.

This clone was counted between two and nine times. The rearrangement uses TRBV5-4 and TRBJ2-3, with 7 positions matching TRBD2. J lost 0 bases, V lost 4 bases, and 5 bases had no gene match. Germline loops: CDR1 SGHNT, CDR2 YYREEE (reference sequence). This CDR3 is built from 15 residues. CDR3 amino acids: CASSQRGSSTDTQYF. In DNA form, the CDR3 reads TGTGCCAGCAGCCAGCGGGGTTCTAGCACAGATACGCAGTATTTT. Supplemented by reference TRBV5-4 and TRBJ2-3, the full variable domain reads ETGVTQSPTHLIKTRGQQVTLRCSSQSGHNTVSWYQQALGQGPQFIFQYYREEENGRGNFPPRFSGLQFPNYSSELNVNALELDDSALYLCASSQRGSSTDTQYFGPGTRLTVL.

The chain has TRBV2 and TRBJ2-4; no definite D call. Germline CDR1 SNHLY, CDR2 FYNNEI. Trimming left V 6 bases short and J 10 bases short, with 7 bases between. CDR3 length equals 10 residues. CDR3 in DNA: TGTGCCAGCAGAAACAAAATTCAGTACTTC. It yields the protein CASRNKIQYF.

V and J are TRBV5-1 and TRBJ1-2; D may be TRBD1 (5 bases). The CDR3 sequence is 13 residues long. V lost 4 bases and J 1 base, leaving 8 bases between the germline ends. Germline V gene sequence: CDR1 SGHRS, CDR2 YFSETQ. The CDR3 protein is CASSDSINYGYTF. The CDR3 DNA is TGCGCCAGCAGCGACAGCATTAACTATGGCTACACCTTC. The full variable domain, with the rest looked up from reference TRBV5-1 and TRBJ1-2, is KAGVTQTPRYLIKTRGQQVTLSCSPISGHRSVSWYQQTPGQGLQFLFEYFSETQRNKGNFPGRFSGRQFSNSRSEMNVSTLELGDSALYLCASSDSINYGYTFGSGTRLTVV.

The V and J genes are TRBV2 and TRBJ1-5; 7 bases line up with TRBD1. The CDR3 has 13 amino acids. V lost 10 bases to trimming and J lost 3 bases; unmatched junction nucleotides: 6. Germline V gives CDR1 SNHLY, CDR2 FYNNEI. The CDR3 nucleotides read TGTGCCACCACGGACAGGCTCAATCAGCCCCAGCATTTT. It codes for CATTDRLNQPQHF.

The V and J genes are TRBV5-6 and TRBJ1-1; D call uncertain. The V end lost 3 bases, the J end lost 6 bases, and 9 bases lay between the germline ends. CDR3 length: 12 amino acids. Germline assignment: CDR1 SGHDT and CDR2 YYEEEE. CDR3 bases: TGTGCCAGCAGCTACTCCGGGGCTGAAGCTTTCTTT. Translated, it gives CASSYSGAEAFF.

The chain employs TRBV7-2 and TRBJ2-7, with D possibly matching TRBD1 (5 bases). Germline V lookup: CDR1 SGHTA, CDR2 FQGNSA. V lost 4 bases and J 1 base, leaving 11 bases between the germline ends. CDR3 length equals 14 residues. DNA of the CDR3: TGTGCCAGCAGCTCCAGGGCCGATTCCTACGAGCAGTACTTC. This sequence encodes CASSSRADSYEQYF.

The chain joins TRBV10-3 to TRBJ2-3; 8 positions agree with TRBD2. V shed 2 bases, J shed 6 bases, and the junction held 7 bases outside the gene matches. Germline assignment: CDR1 ENHRY and CDR2 SYGVKD. CDR3 length: 15 residues. CDR3 bases: TGTGCCATCAGTGAGGCCGGGACTAGAGTGGATACGCAGTATTTT. Translating it yields CAISEAGTRVDTQYF.

This clone came up a few times. The J gene is TRBJ1-1, the V gene TRBV12-3 or TRBV12-4; TRBD1 aligns across 9 bases. V lost 6 bases, J lost 8 bases, and 7 bases stayed unmatched. This CDR3 contains 13 residues. The CDR3 here is CASRLNRGPEAFF. CDR3 sequence (DNA): TGTGCCAGCAGACTCAACAGGGGGCCCGAAGCTTTCTTT.

The gene calls are TRBV6-2 or TRBV6-3 and TRBJ2-3; 14 nucleotides agree with TRBD2. The germline CDR1 and CDR2 sequences are MNHEY and SVGEGT. The V segment lost 2 bases and the J segment 4 bases; nucleotides outside the gene matches: 14. The CDR3 extends over 20 amino acids. The CDR3 DNA is TGTGCCAGCAGTTACCCCTGGGGCCGGACTAGCGGGGGGCAGGCAGATACGCAGTATTTT. Amino acids: CASSYPWGRTSGGQADTQYF.

This rearrangement joins TRBV6-4 to TRBJ2-1; tentative D call: TRBD2 (6 bases). Deletions cut 3 bases from V and 12 bases from J, with 12 bases between. Germline CDR1 and CDR2: MRHNA and SNTAGT. The CDR3 totals 12 residues. The CDR3 loop reads CASSDRRGRQFF. The CDR3 DNA reads as TGTGCCAGCAGTGATCGGCGGGGCCGGCAGTTCTTC.

This chain connects TRBV4-1 to TRBJ1-1; tentatively, D is TRBD1 (5 bases). The CDR3 length is 14 residues. V gave up 0 bases and J gave up 10 bases, with 15 bases separating them. Germline V gene lookup returns CDR1 MGHRA and CDR2 YSYEKL. The CDR3 here is CASSQDLGRVGAFF. For the CDR3, the DNA is TGCGCCAGCAGCCAAGATCTCGGCAGGGTTGGAGCTTTCTTT.

The chain carries TRBV4-1 and TRBJ1-5; D gene ambiguous. CDR3 length equals 16 residues. From germline, CDR1 is MGHRA and CDR2 YSYEKL. The V and J ends lost 0 bases and 0 bases respectively, with 9 bases between them. The chain's CDR3 is CASSQESLNSNQPQHF. DNA of the CDR3: TGCGCCAGCAGCCAAGAGTCCCTTAATAGCAATCAGCCCCAGCATTTT.